What follows are 23 T cell receptor beta chains derived from one specimen sequenced in a study of spatial heterogeneity in lung cancer. General study results and limits: Mutation tallies in tumors tracked expanded intratumoral alpha and beta TCR counts.

Each CDR3 protein gets one entry after TCRdb re-called the 5' RACE reads with MiXCR. The sample lists about 9,600 distinct CDR3 sequences, more than 10% occurring once. Their specific antigens are unknown. Time point reported: sample taken at primary tumor resection. The sequencing used lung tumor tissue, collected at surgery. These receptors came from a male donor with early-stage non-small cell lung cancer.

This clonotype was recorded at least ten times. CDR3 residues: CASNRDGGSYEQYF. CDR3 in DNA: TGTGCCAGCAACCGGGACGGGGGCTCCTACGAGCAGTACTTC. This sequence joins TRBV27 and TRBJ2-7, with a weak D call TRBD2 (6 bases). The germline V gene encodes CDR1 MNHEY and CDR2 SMNVEV (reference sequence). There are 14 residues in the CDR3. V gave up 7 bases and J gave up 0 bases, with 13 bases separating them.

This clonotype was seen only a few times. The chain carries TRBV7-2 and TRBJ2-1; 7 bases align to TRBD1. Unmatched junction bases numbered 6, after V lost 7 bases and J lost 0 bases. This CDR3 has 15 amino acids. Germline-derived CDR1 and CDR2 are SGHTA and FQGNSA. CDR3 loop: CASKTGSSSYNEQFF. The CDR3 DNA follows: TGTGCCAGCAAGACAGGGTCCAGCTCCTACAATGAGCAGTTCTTC.

This clonotype was observed many times. The chain uses TRBV6-5 and TRBJ2-1; TRBD2 matches at 7 bases. J gave up 6 bases and V 2 bases, and 7 bases lay outside the gene matches. The CDR3 has 15 residues. CDR1 and CDR2 (germline): MNHEY, SVGAGI. CDR3 sequence: CASSYGGTKGNEQFF. CDR3 DNA: TGTGCCAGCAGTTACGGGGGGACTAAGGGCAATGAGCAGTTCTTC.

In its sample, this clonotype ranks as medium-sized. The J gene is TRBJ2-7, the V gene TRBV10-3; D may be TRBD1 (5 bases). This CDR3 region has 13 residues. Germline lookup yields CDR1 ENHRY and CDR2 SYGVKD. Trimming shortened V by 3 bases and J by 5 bases, and 11 bases separated the two germline ends. The CDR3 sequence: CAISEGDWDEQYF. CDR3 coding DNA: TGTGCCATCAGTGAAGGGGATTGGGACGAGCAGTACTTC.

In this sample, this clonotype is medium-sized. The chain joins TRBV15 to TRBJ2-2; D is ambiguous. V shed 1 base and J shed 0 bases, with 9 bases lying between them. The germline CDR1 and CDR2 sequences are LNHNV and YYDKDF (reference sequence). This CDR3 has 16 residues. The CDR3 loop reads CATSRGVGTNTGELFF. In nucleotides, the CDR3 is TGTGCCACCAGCAGAGGAGTCGGAACGAACACCGGGGAGCTGTTTTTT. Variable domain in full (rest from reference TRBV15 and TRBJ2-2): DAMVIQNPRYQVTQFGKPVTLSCSQTLNHNVMYWYQQKSSQAPKLLFHYYDKDFNNEADTPDNFQSRRPNTSFCFLDIRSPGLGDTAMYLCATSRGVGTNTGELFFGEGSRLTVL.

The chain recombines TRBV7-3 with TRBJ2-1, with D possibly matching TRBD1 (6 bases). V was shortened by 2 bases and J by 5 bases, with 13 bases between the two germline ends. The CDR3 is 15 residues long. Germline CDR1 is SGHTA and CDR2 is FQGTGA. The CDR3 loop reads CASSLGQTVDNEQFF. DNA of the CDR3: TGTGCCAGCAGCTTAGGACAGACGGTAGACAATGAGCAGTTCTTC.

This chain uses TRBV12-3 or TRBV12-4 with TRBJ1-2, with TRBD1 identical over 7 bases. Unmatched junction bases numbered 2, after V lost 1 base and J lost 3 bases. CDR3 size: 14 residues. In nucleotides, the CDR3 is TGTGCCAGCAGTTTAGAGGGACAGTACTATGGCTACACCTTC. This encodes CASSLEGQYYGYTF.

In its sample, this clonotype is medium-sized. V gene TRBV12-3 or TRBV12-4 combines with J gene TRBJ1-1; D gene uncertain. This CDR3 is 14 amino acids long. Between the trimmed V and J ends, which lost 3 bases and 0 bases, there was a span of 8 bases. CDR3 coding DNA: TGTGCCAGCAGTTTTCGGGTAATGAACACTGAAGCTTTCTTT. Protein product: CASSFRVMNTEAFF.

This clonotype showed up many times. DNA for the CDR3: TGTGCCAGCAGCTCTATGTCAGGGGCCCTTAGCGAGCAGTACTTC. Translation gives CASSSMSGALSEQYF. The V and J genes are TRBV7-8 and TRBJ2-7; possible D gene TRBD1, 6 bases. V lost 4 bases to trimming and J lost 6 bases, with 19 bases between them. The CDR3 length is 15 residues. Germline V gene sequence: CDR1 SGHVS, CDR2 FQNEAQ.

This clonotype was seen repeatedly, ten times or more. The V and J genes are TRBV7-2 and TRBJ1-1, with 8 nucleotides matching TRBD1. Trimming at V came to 5 bases and at J to 11 bases, leaving 22 bases not matched to a gene. Germline lookup yields CDR1 SGHTA and CDR2 FQGNSA. The CDR3 sequence is 17 residues long. The CDR3 nucleotides read TGTGCCAGCAGCCAAAATATGAAAGGGACAGGACGGTTTGTCGCTTTCTTT. Encoded protein: CASSQNMKGTGRFVAFF. The full variable domain, completed using reference TRBV7-2 and TRBJ1-1, is GAGVSQSPSNKVTEKGKDVELRCDPISGHTALYWYRQSLGQGLEFLIYFQGNSAPDKSGLPSDRFSAERTGGSVSTLTIQRTQQEDSAVYLCASSQNMKGTGRFVAFFGQGTRLTVV.

This clonotype is labeled medium-sized. V gene TRBV29-1 combines with J gene TRBJ2-5; 10 bases line up with TRBD1. CDR1 is SQVTM, CDR2 ANQGSEA, per germline. With V trimmed by 6 bases and J by 2 bases, 3 bases remained unmatched. This CDR3 is built from 13 residues. The chain's CDR3 is CSVGQGGQETQYF. CDR3 DNA sequence: TGCAGCGTCGGACAGGGGGGGCAAGAGACCCAGTACTTC.

The table lists this clonotype with many counts. Here the CDR3 reads CASSQASSDTQYF. For the CDR3, the DNA is TGTGCCAGCAGCCAAGCCTCGTCCGATACGCAGTATTTT. The rearrangement uses TRBV3-1 and TRBJ2-3; no firm D call. Trimming stripped 1 base from V and 6 bases from J, with 8 bases between. This CDR3 spans 13 amino acids. CDR1 is LGHDT and CDR2 is YNNKEL in the germline V gene (reference sequence).

This clonotype was found many times. The gene calls are TRBV19 and TRBJ1-1; no definite D call. Germline CDR1 is LNHDA and CDR2 is SQIVND (reference sequence). The CDR3 extends over 15 amino acids. V lost 7 bases and J lost 1, with 16 bases in between. The CDR3 protein is CASTTTPWANTEAFF. CDR3 DNA: TGTGCCAGTACCACGACCCCATGGGCGAACACTGAAGCTTTCTTT.

This clonotype was detected many times. This chain connects TRBV20-1 to TRBJ1-2; maybe TRBD1 (5 bases). The V gene lost 1 base and the J gene lost 2 bases, with 5 bases spanning the gap. The CDR3 is 12 residues long. Germline CDR1 is DFQATT and CDR2 is SNEGSKA (reference sequence). The CDR3 reads CSARGDNYGYTF. The DNA of the CDR3 is TGCAGTGCTAGAGGGGACAACTATGGCTACACCTTC.

CDR3 loop: CASSPTGGPAARIEAFF. CDR3 DNA: TGCGCCAGCAGCCCCACAGGGGGTCCTGCCGCACGTATTGAAGCTTTCTTT. The gene calls are TRBV4-3 and TRBJ1-1; TRBD1 agrees at 8 bases. The CDR3 is 17 amino acids. Looked up from germline, CDR1 is LGHNA and CDR2 is YSLEER. V shed 4 bases, J shed 7 bases, and the junction held 17 bases outside the gene matches.

This clonotype was counted at least ten times. The chain uses TRBV5-1 and TRBJ2-7; D is undetermined. The germline V gene encodes CDR1 SGHRS and CDR2 YFSETQ. Trimming stripped 6 bases from V and 2 bases from J, with 15 bases between. The CDR3 contains 14 residues. CDR3 sequence (DNA): TGCGCCAGCACCAAGGAATACGGCCCCTACGAGCAGTACTTC. Translation gives CASTKEYGPYEQYF.

By frequency in the sample, this clonotype is medium-sized. The chain employs TRBV29-1 and TRBJ2-3; D may be TRBD2 (5 bases). This CDR3 is 13 amino acids long. Germline V lookup: CDR1 SQVTM, CDR2 ANQGSEA. Trimming stripped 8 bases from V and 0 bases from J, with 12 bases between. CDR3 bases: TGCAGCCAAAGAGCGGCTAGCACAGATACGCAGTATTTT. It encodes CSQRAASTDTQYF.

This clonotype was counted many times. V usage is TRBV20-1 and J usage is TRBJ1-6; 8 nucleotides align to TRBD1. CDR3 size: 16 residues. The germline V gene encodes CDR1 DFQATT and CDR2 SNEGSKA (reference sequence). V dropped 6 bases and J dropped 10; count of bases not matched to a gene: 17. The CDR3 spells CSAKTPAGTGGSPLHF. CDR3 bases: TGCAGTGCCAAAACTCCCGCCGGGACAGGCGGATCACCCCTCCACTTT.

This clonotype was picked up many times. This chain connects TRBV7-3 to TRBJ2-1, with no clear D. V lost 5 bases, J lost 7 bases, and 9 bases lay in between. Germline-derived CDR1 and CDR2 are SGHTA and FQGTGA. This CDR3 is 12 amino acids long. This chain's CDR3 is CASSVSRNEQFF. CDR3 sequence (DNA): TGTGCCAGCAGCGTCTCTAGGAATGAGCAGTTCTTC.

The V call is TRBV4-3, the J call TRBJ2-7; 10 bases are a match to TRBD2. This CDR3 has 17 amino acids. The germline gives CDR1 LGHNA, CDR2 YSLEER. J gave up 2 bases and V 2 bases, and 9 bases lay outside the gene matches. The CDR3 DNA reads TGCGCCAGCAGCCAACACCGACTAGCGGGCCACCCCTACGAGCAGTACTTC. It is translated as CASSQHRLAGHPYEQYF.

This clonotype is labeled as medium-sized. V gene TRBV5-1 combines with J gene TRBJ2-5; TRBD1 matches 8 bases. Germline CDR1 SGHRS, CDR2 YFSETQ. Unmatched junction bases numbered 4, after V lost 6 bases and J lost 3 bases. The CDR3 length is 13 residues. CDR3 residues: CASTYRGEETQYF. DNA for the CDR3: TGCGCCAGCACCTACAGGGGGGAAGAGACCCAGTACTTC.

This clonotype has ten or more counts. This chain links TRBV7-9 with TRBJ2-4; D gene ambiguous. The germline V gene encodes CDR1 SEHNR and CDR2 FQNEAQ (reference sequence). This CDR3 is built from 14 residues. With 0 bases removed from V and 6 bases from J, the gap between germline ends came to 9 bases. CDR3 amino acids: CASSLAPSPNIQYF. The CDR3 coding sequence is TGTGCCAGCAGCTTAGCCCCAAGCCCAAACATTCAGTACTTC.

This clonotype was seen ten or more times. Here the CDR3 DNA reads TGTGCCAGCAGGCCGGGCTCAGCCCCCCAAGAGACCCAGTACTTC. Its protein is CASRPGSAPQETQYF. This rearrangement joins TRBV5-4 to TRBJ2-5; D remains unclear. Germline V gives CDR1 SGHNT, CDR2 YYREEE (reference sequence). The CDR3 runs 15 residues. Between the trimmed V and J ends, which lost 5 bases and 1 base, there was a span of 15 bases.